This T cell receptor (beta chain) came from a study of tumor-infiltrating lymphocytes in localized non-small cell lung cancer. The overall study: Patients included smokers and never-smokers with various histologies, some sampled after neoadjuvant chemotherapy.

General study points: TCRbeta sequencing showed higher T cell infiltration in tumors than uninvolved lung. Available tissue quantity limited TCR sequencing to a patient subset. Tumor T-cell fraction from TCR sequencing was not associated with recurrence-free survival (p = 0.61).

This CDR3 contains 13 residues. Per germline, CDR1 SGHVS and CDR2 FQNEAQ. V was cut by 1 base and J by 10 bases, with 14 bases left in between. On this clone itself: Its antigen is not identified.

The repertoire was sequenced with immunoSEQ multiplex PCR; TCRdb's copy has only in-frame clones and lacks some. Among 4,500 to 7,000 clones listed, 65% to 85% were seen once. J is TRBJ2-7 and V is TRBV7-8, with D perhaps matching TRBD1 (5 bases). This TCR derives from a human donor with non-small cell lung cancer. The specimen sequenced was lung tumor tissue. In nucleotides, the CDR3 is TGTGCCAGCAGCTTAGGTTCCTGGCAGGGCCAGTACTTC. Translated: CASSLGSWQGQYF.